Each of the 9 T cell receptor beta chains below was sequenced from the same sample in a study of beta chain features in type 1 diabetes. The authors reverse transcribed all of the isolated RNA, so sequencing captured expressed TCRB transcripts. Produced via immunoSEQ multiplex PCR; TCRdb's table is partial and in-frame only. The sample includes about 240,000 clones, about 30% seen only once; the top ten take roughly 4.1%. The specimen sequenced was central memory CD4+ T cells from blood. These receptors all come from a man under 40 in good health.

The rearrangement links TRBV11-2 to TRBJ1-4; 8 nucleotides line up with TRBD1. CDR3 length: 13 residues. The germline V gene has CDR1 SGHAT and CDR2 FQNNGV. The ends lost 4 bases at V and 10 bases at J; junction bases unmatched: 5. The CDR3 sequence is CASSSDRGGKLFF. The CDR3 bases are TGTGCCAGCAGCTCCGACAGGGGAGGAAAACTGTTTTTT.

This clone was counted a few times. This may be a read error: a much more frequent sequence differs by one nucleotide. CDR3 region: CAWSGLASSGAGELFF. CDR3 coding DNA: TGTGCCTGGAGTGGACTGGCTTCTAGCGGGGCAGGGGAGCTGTTTTTT. The chain employs TRBV30 and TRBJ2-2, with 9 bases identical to TRBD2. The CDR3 spans 16 residues. Germline-derived CDR1 and CDR2 are GTSNPN and SVGIG (reference sequence). V lost 1 base, J lost 8 bases, and 11 bases stayed unmatched.

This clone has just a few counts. The CDR3: CASSWGGHGAYGYTF. The CDR3 DNA sequence: TGTGCCAGCAGCTGGGGAGGACACGGGGCCTATGGCTACACCTTC. The chain uses TRBV5-6 and TRBJ1-2; maybe TRBD1 (5 bases). V was cut by 3 bases and J by 4 bases, with 16 bases left in between. The V gene's germline CDR1 is SGHDT and CDR2 YYEEEE. There are 15 residues in the CDR3.

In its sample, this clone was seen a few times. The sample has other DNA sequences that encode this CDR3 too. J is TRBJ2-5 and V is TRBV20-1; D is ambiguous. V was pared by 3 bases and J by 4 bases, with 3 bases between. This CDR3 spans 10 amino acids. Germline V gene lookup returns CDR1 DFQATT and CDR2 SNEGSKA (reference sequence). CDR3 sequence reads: CSARRETQYF. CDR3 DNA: TGCAGTGCTAGGAGAGAGACCCAGTACTTC.

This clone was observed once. The CDR3 DNA sequence: TGCAGTGCTAGAATTACAGGGGAACAGTACTTC. This sequence encodes CSARITGEQYF. The chain uses TRBV20-1 and TRBJ2-4; TRBD1 matches 7 bases. The V and J ends lost 2 bases and 13 bases, in that order; junction bases with no gene match: 5. The CDR3 spans 11 residues. Germline lookup yields CDR1 DFQATT and CDR2 SNEGSKA (reference sequence).

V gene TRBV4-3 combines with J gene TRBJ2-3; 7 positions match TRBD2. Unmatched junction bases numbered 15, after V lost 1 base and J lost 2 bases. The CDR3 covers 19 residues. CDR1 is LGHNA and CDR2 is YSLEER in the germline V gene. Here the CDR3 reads CASSQVELSASGNTDTQYF. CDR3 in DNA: TGCGCCAGCAGCCAAGTAGAGCTGTCTGCTAGCGGAAACACAGATACGCAGTATTTT.

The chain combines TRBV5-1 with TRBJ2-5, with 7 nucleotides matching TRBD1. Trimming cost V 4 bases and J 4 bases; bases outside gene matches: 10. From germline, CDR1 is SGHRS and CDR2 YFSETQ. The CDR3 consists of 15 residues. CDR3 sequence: CASSVNSGGGETQYF. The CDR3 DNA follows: TGCGCCAGCAGCGTTAACTCAGGGGGTGGAGAGACCCAGTACTTC.

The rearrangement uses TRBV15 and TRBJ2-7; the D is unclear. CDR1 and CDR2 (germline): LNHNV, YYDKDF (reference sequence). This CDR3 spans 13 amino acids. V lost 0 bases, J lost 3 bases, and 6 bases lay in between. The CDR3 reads CATSRDHNYEQYF. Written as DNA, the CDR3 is TGTGCCACCAGCAGAGATCACAACTACGAGCAGTACTTC.

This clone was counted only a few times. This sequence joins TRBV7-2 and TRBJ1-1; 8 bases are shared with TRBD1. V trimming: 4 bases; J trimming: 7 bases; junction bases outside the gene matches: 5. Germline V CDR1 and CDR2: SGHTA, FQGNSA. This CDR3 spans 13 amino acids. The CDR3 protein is CASSSGTGHEAFF. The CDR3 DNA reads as TGTGCCAGCAGCTCCGGGACAGGTCATGAAGCTTTCTTT.